These 30 T cell receptor beta chains came from one sample sequenced in a study of T-cell reconstitution after alpha-beta-depleted transplantation in children. TCRbeta library preparation incorporated unique molecular identifiers. TCRdb itself ran the PCR reads through MiXCR, one entry per CDR3 protein. The table includes around 530,000 distinct CDR3 sequences, 32% detected once. The material sequenced was PBMCs from the stem cell graft donor, taken from the stem cell graft. These receptor sequences come from a human donor who donated a stem cell graft to a child with aplastic anemia.

The V call is TRBV11-2, the J call TRBJ2-7, with D hard to call. CDR3 size: 12 residues. The V and J ends lost 3 bases and 6 bases respectively, with 9 bases between them. Germline V lookup: CDR1 SGHAT, CDR2 FQNNGV. The CDR3 nucleotides read TGTGCCAGCAGCTTCGGCAAGGTCGAGCAGTACGTC. Amino acids: CASSFGKVEQYV.

This clonotype was observed a handful of times. V is TRBV20-1 and J is TRBJ2-7; a weak D match, TRBD2 (6 bases). The CDR3 is 13 amino acids. V was pared by 6 bases and J by 3 bases, with 15 bases between. CDR1 is DFQATT and CDR2 is SNEGSKA in the germline V gene (reference sequence). In DNA, the CDR3 is TGCAGTGCCCCCGCGGGACCCAACTACGAGCAGTACTTC. Protein: CSAPAGPNYEQYF.

This clonotype was found many times. This sequence joins TRBV20-1 and TRBJ2-5; no definite D call. Germline CDR1 reads DFQATT; CDR2 reads SNEGSKA (reference sequence). The length of the CDR3 is 16 residues. V lost 2 bases, J lost 0 bases, and 16 bases lay in between. CDR3 nucleotide sequence: TGCAGTGCTAGAAAATTAGGCCCGCAGGACCAAGAGACCCAGTACTTC. Its protein is CSARKLGPQDQETQYF.

This clonotype was seen only a few times. The V and J genes are TRBV5-1 and TRBJ2-3; maybe TRBD1 (5 bases). The CDR3 sequence is 15 residues long. V lost 0 bases to trimming and J lost 9 bases, with 17 bases between them. CDR1 is SGHRS and CDR2 is YFSETQ in the germline V gene. CDR3: CASSLGQSGFGTQYF. In DNA, the CDR3 is TGCGCCAGCAGCTTGGGCCAATCAGGGTTCGGAACGCAGTATTTT.

The V gene is TRBV5-6, the J gene TRBJ1-4; unclear D gene. Germline V CDR1 and CDR2: SGHDT, YYEEEE. The CDR3 consists of 15 residues. Trimming stripped 0 bases from V and 4 bases from J, with 10 bases between. The CDR3 region has the DNA TGTGCCAGCAGCTTGGAGCGGTGGAGTAATGAAAAACTGTTTTTT. Residues: CASSLERWSNEKLFF.

The chain recombines TRBV4-3 with TRBJ2-2; 11 bases fit TRBD2. After removal of 0 bases from V and 9 bases from J, the junction contained 6 bases not matched to a gene. This CDR3 contains 16 residues. Germline-derived CDR1 and CDR2 are LGHNA and YSLEER. CDR3 DNA sequence: TGCGCCAGCAGCCAAGATTTTGCGACTAGCGGGAGGGAGCTGTTTTTT. It translates to CASSQDFATSGRELFF.

The V gene is TRBV12-3 or TRBV12-4, the J gene TRBJ1-2, with D unresolved. V lost 1 base, J lost 6 bases, and 12 bases lay in between. The CDR3 is made up of 14 amino acids. CDR3 sequence: CASSLDPGGNGYTF. CDR3 coding DNA: TGTGCCAGCAGTTTAGATCCAGGCGGAAATGGCTACACCTTC.

V usage is TRBV3-1 and J usage is TRBJ1-2, with 9 bases fitting TRBD1. After removal of 1 base from V and 4 bases from J, the junction contained 4 bases not matched to a gene. The CDR3 has 15 amino acids. Per the germline V gene, CDR1 is LGHDT and CDR2 is YNNKEL (reference sequence). The CDR3 DNA sequence: TGTGCCAGCAGCCAAGTCCGGGACAGGGTCTATGGCTACACCTTC. Protein product: CASSQVRDRVYGYTF.

The rearrangement joins TRBV12-3 or TRBV12-4 to TRBJ1-1; the match to TRBD1 covers 9 bases. CDR3 length: 17 amino acids. V shed 5 bases and J 1 base; nucleotides not matched to a gene: 11. The CDR3 DNA reads TGTGCCAGCAGTCAACCCTCTCCGGGACAGGGGAACACTGAAGCTTTCTTT. This gives the protein CASSQPSPGQGNTEAFF.

This clonotype occurred many times. This rearrangement joins TRBV15 to TRBJ2-3, with D possibly being TRBD2 (5 bases). In germline, CDR1 is LNHNV, CDR2 YYDKDF (reference sequence). This CDR3 contains 15 residues. V lost 5 bases and J 1 base, leaving 13 bases between the germline ends. CDR3 amino acids: CATSGSGYRTDTQYF. In nucleotides, the CDR3 is TGTGCCACCAGCGGGTCGGGGTACCGCACAGATACGCAGTATTTT.

The rearrangement links TRBV6-5 to TRBJ2-5, with 7 bases matching TRBD1. CDR3 length: 14 residues. Germline CDR1 MNHEY, CDR2 SVGAGI. The V segment lost 4 bases and the J segment 3 bases; nucleotides outside the gene matches: 5. CDR3 coding DNA: TGTGCCAGCAGTTCCACCGGGACAGAAGAGACCCAGTACTTC. This sequence encodes CASSSTGTEETQYF.

The chain recombines TRBV7-9 with TRBJ2-1; tentative D call: TRBD2 (5 bases). The CDR3 has 17 residues. V shed 5 bases and J shed 1 base, with 18 bases lying between them. Per germline, CDR1 SEHNR and CDR2 FQNEAQ (reference sequence). CDR3 coding DNA: TGTGCCAGCAGCCTCCCCCTAGCCGGAACTTCCTACAATGAGCAGTTCTTC. This translates into CASSLPLAGTSYNEQFF.

The J gene is TRBJ2-7, the V gene TRBV29-1, with D perhaps matching TRBD2 (6 bases). V was pared by 7 bases and J by 2 bases, with 30 bases between. CDR1 SQVTM and CDR2 ANQGSEA come from the germline V gene. This CDR3 comprises 18 residues. CDR3 residues: CSAQLEGSPVVGPYEQYF. The CDR3 region has the DNA TGCAGCGCTCAATTGGAGGGGTCCCCCGTCGTGGGTCCCTACGAGCAGTACTTC.

This chain joins TRBV20-1 and TRBJ2-5; no clear D. The CDR3 spans 12 residues. Trimming shortened V by 3 bases and J by 2 bases, and 7 bases separated the two germline ends. Looked up from germline, CDR1 is DFQATT and CDR2 is SNEGSKA (reference sequence). The CDR3 here is CSASDMQETQYF. CDR3 DNA sequence: TGCAGTGCTAGTGATATGCAAGAGACCCAGTACTTC.

This clonotype appeared a few times. J is TRBJ2-5 and V is TRBV10-3; D call uncertain. This CDR3 has 12 amino acids. Germline V lookup: CDR1 ENHRY, CDR2 SYGVKD. Trimming left V 0 bases short and J 5 bases short, with 4 bases between. Written as DNA, the CDR3 is TGTGCCATCAGTGAGTCCAGGGAGACCCAGTACTTC. Protein product: CAISESRETQYF.

This rearrangement joins TRBV5-1 to TRBJ1-4; TRBD1 is a possible D gene (6 bases). The CDR3 extends over 17 amino acids. Trimming shortened V by 3 bases and J by 5 bases, and 20 bases separated the two germline ends. Germline CDR1 reads SGHRS; CDR2 reads YFSETQ. The CDR3 DNA is TGCGCCAGCAGCTCCAGGGGCCAGTACAAGATGAATGAAAAACTGTTTTTT. This codes for CASSSRGQYKMNEKLFF.

This sequence joins TRBV10-3 and TRBJ2-2; 8 bases fit TRBD1. CDR1 and CDR2 (germline): ENHRY, SYGVKD. The junction had 4 bases not matched to a gene; V was cut back by 0 bases and J by 4 bases. This CDR3 has 16 residues. The CDR3 loop reads CAISESAGGLTGELFF. The CDR3 nucleotides read TGTGCCATCAGTGAGTCGGCAGGGGGCCTCACCGGGGAGCTGTTTTTT.

This chain connects TRBV5-1 to TRBJ2-3, with D possibly being TRBD1 (6 bases). CDR1 SGHRS and CDR2 YFSETQ come from the germline V gene. This CDR3 region has 15 residues. V lost 1 base and J 2 bases, leaving 11 bases between the germline ends. As DNA, the CDR3 is TGCGCCAGCAGCTTGTTGGGGGCTGCCACAGATACGCAGTATTTT. Protein: CASSLLGAATDTQYF. Full variable domain (missing parts from reference TRBV5-1 and TRBJ2-3): KAGVTQTPRYLIKTRGQQVTLSCSPISGHRSVSWYQQTPGQGLQFLFEYFSETQRNKGNFPGRFSGRQFSNSRSEMNVSTLELGDSALYLCASSLLGAATDTQYFGPGTRLTVL.

This chain uses TRBV19 with TRBJ1-1, with D unclear. Trimming pared 4 bases from V and 6 bases from J, leaving 9 bases between. Germline V CDR1 and CDR2: LNHDA, SQIVND (reference sequence). The CDR3 spans 12 residues. The DNA of the CDR3 is TGTGCCAGTAGTAACCGGAGAGCTGAAGCTTTCTTT. It encodes CASSNRRAEAFF.

The rearrangement uses TRBV6-1 and TRBJ2-3; no reliable D call. This CDR3 contains 13 residues. V lost 7 bases and J 6 bases, leaving 14 bases between the germline ends. Germline CDR1 reads MNHNS; CDR2 reads SASEGT. The CDR3: CASMRLALDTQYF. Here the CDR3 DNA reads TGTGCCAGCATGAGGCTGGCCTTGGATACGCAGTATTTT.

This clonotype was seen more than once but under ten times. This chain joins TRBV20-1 and TRBJ1-4, with no clear D. The CDR3 contains 13 residues. CDR1 is DFQATT and CDR2 is SNEGSKA in the germline V gene (reference sequence). Trimming removed 3 bases at V and 8 bases at J, with 13 bases between. CDR3 sequence: CSASFRFREKLFF. Here the CDR3 DNA reads TGCAGTGCTAGTTTCCGATTCCGAGAAAAACTGTTTTTT.

The chain uses TRBV3-1 and TRBJ2-1, with 8 bases identical to TRBD1. Germline V gene sequence: CDR1 LGHDT, CDR2 YNNKEL (reference sequence). The V and J ends lost 4 bases and 10 bases, in that order; junction bases with no gene match: 6. The CDR3 consists of 13 residues. The CDR3 reads CASSRQRQGEQFF. As DNA, the CDR3 is TGTGCCAGCAGCCGCCAGCGACAGGGGGAGCAGTTCTTC.

This clonotype was counted a few times. This sequence joins TRBV29-1 and TRBJ2-3, with TRBD1 matching over 8 bases. The CDR3 length is 17 residues. After removal of 1 base from V and 2 bases from J, the junction contained 11 bases not matched to a gene. Germline V lookup: CDR1 SQVTM, CDR2 ANQGSEA. DNA of the CDR3: TGCAGCGTTGAAGCCCCGCCGGGACAGGCCGACACAGATACGCAGTATTTT. It specifies CSVEAPPGQADTDTQYF.

The chain couples TRBV12-3 or TRBV12-4 to TRBJ2-5, with a tentative D call TRBD2 (6 bases). The V gene lost 6 bases and the J gene lost 8 bases, with 22 bases spanning the gap. The CDR3 sequence is 15 residues long. For the CDR3, the DNA is TGTGCCAGCAGGTCTCCCGGGACTTCGGCAGGTACCCAGTACTTC. It is translated as CASRSPGTSAGTQYF.

This clonotype was seen more than once but under ten times. The rearrangement joins TRBV15 to TRBJ1-2; D is undetermined. The V gene lost 3 bases and the J gene lost 0 bases, with 8 bases spanning the gap. The V gene's germline CDR1 is LNHNV and CDR2 YYDKDF (reference sequence). The CDR3 is made up of 14 amino acids. CDR3 coding DNA: TGTGCCACCAGCAGGAGCCAGACTAACTATGGCTACACCTTC. Encoded protein: CATSRSQTNYGYTF.

The J gene is TRBJ2-1, the V gene TRBV7-8, with 13 bases lining up with TRBD2. Germline V lookup: CDR1 SGHVS, CDR2 FQNEAQ. The CDR3 is 18 amino acids. V was clipped by 5 bases and J by 3 bases; unmatched bases: 10. The CDR3 coding sequence is TGTGCCAGCAGCCAGAAGGGACTAGCGGGATACGGCTACAATGAGCAGTTCTTC. It is translated as CASSQKGLAGYGYNEQFF.

The CDR3 bases are TGCAGTGCCAGGACTAGCGGGTCCCCTTCTTCGGCCAACGTCCTGACTTTC. As protein: CSARTSGSPSSANVLTF. The chain combines TRBV20-1 with TRBJ2-6; 11 bases line up with TRBD2. CDR1 is DFQATT, CDR2 SNEGSKA, per germline (reference sequence). Trimming took 6 bases from V and 6 from J; bases not matched to a gene: 13. CDR3 size: 17 residues.

V and J are TRBV3-1 and TRBJ2-1; 9 nucleotides align to TRBD2. Trimming at V came to 2 bases and at J to 3 bases, leaving 14 bases not matched to a gene. The germline V gene encodes CDR1 LGHDT and CDR2 YNNKEL (reference sequence). This CDR3 has 19 residues. The CDR3, as DNA: TGTGCCAGCAGCCAACCCCCGGGGGTAGCGGGAGTTGACTACAATGAGCAGTTCTTC. It is translated as CASSQPPGVAGVDYNEQFF.

The chain uses TRBV27 and TRBJ2-3; D may be TRBD2 (6 bases). CDR1 and CDR2 from the germline V gene are MNHEY and SMNVEV (reference sequence). The V end lost 1 base, the J end lost 0 bases, and 11 bases lay between the germline ends. The CDR3 is 16 residues long. In nucleotides, the CDR3 is TGTGCCAGCAGTTTATGGGGGAGGCTGAGCACAGATACGCAGTATTTT. Its translation is CASSLWGRLSTDTQYF.

The V call is TRBV18, the J call TRBJ2-7; 7 bases map to TRBD1. Trimming removed 4 bases from V and 2 bases from J; junction bases left unmatched: 11. There are 16 residues in the CDR3. Germline V gives CDR1 KGHSH, CDR2 LQKENI. CDR3 sequence reads: CASSQGRRGQAYEQYV. CDR3 nucleotide sequence: TGTGCCAGCTCACAAGGAAGACGTGGACAGGCCTACGAGCAGTACGTC.